The next 30 T cell receptor beta chains were all read from a single sample in a study of blood T cell repertoires in COVID-19. Clones were sequenced by immunoSEQ multiplex PCR, and TCRdb holds only the in-frame ones, with some missing. The sample has a few hundred thousand clones, approximately 91% seen once. Sequencing used PBMCs or T cells enriched from blood (not recorded which). The receptors originated from a woman between 40 and 55 years old who had been exposed to COVID-19.

This clone has ten or more counts. This rearrangement joins TRBV5-4 to TRBJ2-3; weak D call: TRBD2 (6 bases). The CDR3 length is 15 residues. The V gene lost 6 bases and the J gene lost 5 bases, with 19 bases spanning the gap. Germline V gene data show CDR1 as SGHNT and CDR2 as YYREEE (reference sequence). CDR3 nucleotide sequence: TGTGCCAGCACCTCCGGGACTTACGCGAAAGATACGCAGTATTTT. Protein product: CASTSGTYAKDTQYF.

The chain links TRBV30 to TRBJ2-1, with 8 bases matching TRBD2. Germline V gene data show CDR1 as GTSNPN and CDR2 as SVGIG (reference sequence). The CDR3 has 14 residues. V gave up 3 bases and J gave up 4 bases; unmatched junction bases: 5. The CDR3 DNA is TGTGCCTGGAGAAGAAGCGGGAGTTACAATGAGCAGTTCTTC. As protein: CAWRRSGSYNEQFF.

The CDR3 DNA sequence: TGCAGCCATGGGGGGGGTTTCCGCAATGAGCAGTTCTTC. Encoded protein: CSHGGGFRNEQFF. This sequence joins TRBV29-1 and TRBJ2-1; TRBD2 matches at 7 bases. Germline V CDR1 and CDR2: SQVTM, ANQGSEA. The trim removed 8 bases at V and 6 bases at J, leaving 10 bases unmatched. The CDR3 covers 13 residues.

For this clone: At one end the junction does not follow the germline gene, possibly because of a read error. The chain carries TRBV6-9 and TRBJ1-1, with a tentative D call TRBD1 (5 bases). CDR3 length: 14 amino acids. Germline V gene sequence: CDR1 MNHGY, CDR2 SVAAGI. CDR3: CTSGSPTGYTEAFF. CDR3 in DNA: TGTACCAGCGGCTCCCCTACAGGCTACACTGAAGCTTTCTTT.

This rearrangement joins TRBV5-6 to TRBJ1-2; D may be TRBD1 (5 bases). In germline, CDR1 is SGHDT, CDR2 YYEEEE. The CDR3 totals 14 residues. V was clipped by 2 bases and J by 8 bases, with 16 bases between them. The CDR3 DNA reads as TGTGCCAGCAGCTTTGGCAGGGTAGTAGGGGGCTACACCTTC. As protein: CASSFGRVVGGYTF.

The chain recombines TRBV19 with TRBJ2-1; possibly TRBD2 for D (7 bases). The germline V gene encodes CDR1 LNHDA and CDR2 SQIVND (reference sequence). Trimming stripped 5 bases from V and 6 bases from J, with 17 bases between. The CDR3 loop spans 15 amino acids. CDR3 DNA sequence: TGTGCCAGTAGTTCTAGGGGGGGAGTAGGCAATGAGCAGTTCTTC. Translating gives CASSSRGGVGNEQFF.

This clone occurred once. The J gene is TRBJ2-7, the V gene TRBV6-2 or TRBV6-3, with D perhaps TRBD1 (5 bases). Deletions cut 4 bases from V and 2 bases from J, with 9 bases between. Per the germline V gene, CDR1 is MNHEY and CDR2 is SVGEGT. This CDR3 region has 13 residues. In DNA form, the CDR3 reads TGTGCCAGCAGTTCAAGGGGCCCCTACGAGCAGTACTTC. This translates into CASSSRGPYEQYF.

This chain joins TRBV5-4 and TRBJ1-1; D possibly corresponds to TRBD1 (5 bases). The CDR3 spans 13 residues. Germline V CDR1 and CDR2: SGHNT, YYREEE (reference sequence). Trimming took off 3 bases at V and 1 base at J, with 7 bases between the two ends. The CDR3 DNA sequence: TGTGCCAGCAGCTCAGGACAGAACACTGAAGCTTTCTTT. Encoded protein: CASSSGQNTEAFF.

The chain couples TRBV30 to TRBJ1-1, with TRBD1 as a possible D gene (6 bases). This CDR3 is built from 14 residues. V lost 3 bases, J lost 4 bases, and 15 bases lay in between. The V gene's germline CDR1 is GTSNPN and CDR2 SVGIG (reference sequence). CDR3 sequence reads: CAWRTGGAGTEAFF. The CDR3 DNA reads as TGTGCCTGGAGAACGGGGGGGGCAGGCACTGAAGCTTTCTTT.

The chain recombines TRBV2 with TRBJ1-3; TRBD1 aligns across 7 bases. This CDR3 region has 14 residues. Germline lookup yields CDR1 SNHLY and CDR2 FYNNEI. V shed 6 bases and J 3 bases; nucleotides not matched to a gene: 5. The CDR3 sequence: CASRDRRNGNTIYF. CDR3 DNA sequence: TGTGCCAGCAGGGACAGGCGAAATGGAAACACCATATATTTT.

V is TRBV6-5 and J is TRBJ1-1; 11 bases agree with TRBD1. Germline CDR1 reads MNHEY; CDR2 reads SVGAGI. This CDR3 spans 15 amino acids. V dropped 5 bases and J dropped 8; count of bases not matched to a gene: 10. The CDR3 DNA is TGTGCCAGCAGTAGTCCCGGGACAGGGGGGCGGGAAGCTTTCTTT. As protein: CASSSPGTGGREAFF.

The chain couples TRBV7-6 to TRBJ2-2, with a tentative D call TRBD2 (5 bases). CDR1 SGHVS and CDR2 FNYEAQ come from the germline V gene. This CDR3 comprises 13 residues. With 5 bases removed from V and 6 bases from J, the gap between germline ends came to 10 bases. The CDR3 protein is CASSLVEAGELFF. CDR3 bases: TGTGCCAGCAGCCTGGTGGAGGCCGGGGAGCTGTTTTTT.

This chain links TRBV10-1 with TRBJ2-3; no clear D gene. Germline CDR1 WNHNN, CDR2 SYGVQD (reference sequence). The CDR3 spans 12 residues. V was clipped by 0 bases and J by 6 bases, with 4 bases between them. CDR3 nucleotide sequence: TGCGCCAGCAGTGAGTCTCGGGATACGCAGTATTTT. Translated, it gives CASSESRDTQYF.

The chain has TRBV7-6 and TRBJ2-3; 10 bases line up with TRBD2. The CDR3 runs to 16 residues. Per the germline V gene, CDR1 is SGHVS and CDR2 is FNYEAQ. The V segment lost 5 bases and the J segment 1 base; nucleotides outside the gene matches: 6. In DNA, the CDR3 is TGTGCCAGCAGCCCAACTAGCGGGATGGGCACAGATACGCAGTATTTT. Its translation is CASSPTSGMGTDTQYF.

The CDR3 nucleotides are TGTGCCAGCAGCCAAGGGCAGCGGGCACAGCTGAGGGCCCGGGGGGGGGAGACCCAGTACTTC. Translated: CASSQGQRAQLRARGGETQYF. The chain combines TRBV3-1 (or the pseudogene TRBV3-2) with TRBJ2-5; 8 bases match TRBD2. The CDR3 loop spans 21 amino acids. Trimming cost V 1 base and J 5 bases; bases outside gene matches: 24. Germline V gives CDR1 LGHDT, CDR2 YNNKEL (reference sequence).

The chain combines TRBV18 with TRBJ2-7; 9 bases agree with TRBD1. Germline assignment: CDR1 KGHSH and CDR2 LQKENI. Trimming removed 3 bases from V and 3 bases from J; junction bases left unmatched: 6. This CDR3 comprises 15 residues. This CDR3 is CASSPQGTGYYEQYF. The CDR3 DNA follows: TGTGCCAGCTCACCGCAAGGGACAGGGTACTACGAGCAGTACTTC.

This clone was detected only once. The chain is built from TRBV11-2 and TRBJ1-3, with 12 bases matching TRBD1. Trimming at V came to 6 bases and at J to 4 bases, leaving 10 bases not matched to a gene. The CDR3 contains 17 residues. From germline, CDR1 is SGHAT and CDR2 FQNNGV. In nucleotides, the CDR3 is TGTGCCAGCAGACGAGGGGGGGACAGGGGGCCCGGAAACACCATATATTTT. Translated, it gives CASRRGGDRGPGNTIYF.

This chain uses TRBV7-2 with TRBJ1-4; D is unclear. V was trimmed by 5 bases and J by 0 bases, leaving 10 bases between them. This CDR3 is built from 15 residues. CDR1 and CDR2 from the germline V gene are SGHTA and FQGNSA. The DNA of the CDR3 is TGTGCCAGCAGCCCCGCGGGTGCAACTAATGAAAAACTGTTTTTT. It codes for CASSPAGATNEKLFF.

Written as DNA, the CDR3 is TGTGCCAGCAGCTTAAATACAGGGCGAAACACCATATATTTT. Amino acid sequence: CASSLNTGRNTIYF. V usage is TRBV7-9 and J usage is TRBJ1-3, with D possibly matching TRBD1 (6 bases). This CDR3 has 14 residues. The V end lost 2 bases, the J end lost 5 bases, and 10 bases lay between the germline ends. The V gene's germline CDR1 is SEHNR and CDR2 FQNEAQ (reference sequence).

This clone was picked up one time. V gene TRBV7-6 combines with J gene TRBJ2-2, with D possibly being TRBD2 (6 bases). Looked up from germline, CDR1 is SGHVS and CDR2 is FNYEAQ. This CDR3 contains 16 residues. The V and J ends lost 5 bases and 5 bases respectively, with 18 bases between them. The CDR3 coding sequence is TGTGCCAGCAGCGACATACGCGCGGGGAGGACCGGGGAGCTGTTTTTT. Its translation: CASSDIRAGRTGELFF.

The chain's CDR3 is CASSHGRQGTLSTEAFF. In nucleotides, the CDR3 is TGTGCCAGCAGCCACGGCCGACAGGGAACTTTGTCCACTGAAGCTTTCTTT. J is TRBJ1-1 and V is TRBV27, with 7 positions matching TRBD1. V trimming: 6 bases; J trimming: 4 bases; junction bases outside the gene matches: 17. Germline loops: CDR1 MNHEY, CDR2 SMNVEV (reference sequence). This CDR3 is 17 amino acids long.

This clone has just one count. This chain connects TRBV7-2 to TRBJ2-1, with 13 bases fitting TRBD2. This CDR3 comprises 16 residues. Trimming at V came to 2 bases and at J to 8 bases, leaving 6 bases not matched to a gene. The germline V gene has CDR1 SGHTA and CDR2 FQGNSA. CDR3 amino acids: CASSLSLAGGQDEQFF. DNA for the CDR3: TGTGCCAGCAGCTTATCACTAGCGGGGGGGCAGGATGAGCAGTTCTTC.

The CDR3 is CASSYDRRQGALHF. The CDR3 DNA is TGTGCCAGCAGCTACGACAGGCGTCAAGGGGCCCTCCACTTT. V and J are TRBV7-2 and TRBJ1-6, with TRBD1 as a possible D gene (6 bases). Germline-derived CDR1 and CDR2 are SGHTA and FQGNSA. This CDR3 is built from 14 residues. Trimming stripped 4 bases from V and 14 bases from J, with 18 bases between.

The chain recombines TRBV6-6 with TRBJ1-1, with unresolved D. Trimming took 1 base from V and 5 from J, leaving 8 bases between them. The CDR3 is 13 amino acids. Germline V gene sequence: CDR1 MNHNY, CDR2 SVGAGI (reference sequence). The CDR3 spells CASSYYRETEAFF. The CDR3 region has the DNA TGTGCCAGCAGTTACTATCGGGAGACTGAAGCTTTCTTT.

This clone was recorded only once. This chain connects TRBV21-1 to TRBJ1-5; the DNA was not used to check the table's D call, TRBD1. TRBV21-1 is a documented pseudogene. This CDR3 has 15 residues. The CDR3 nucleotides are TGTGCCAGCTCCCGCCGGACAGAAATCAATCAGCCCCAGCATTTT. Protein: CASSRRTEINQPQHF.

This chain uses TRBV2 with TRBJ1-2, with 10 nucleotides matching TRBD1. The germline V gene has CDR1 SNHLY and CDR2 FYNNEI. The CDR3 length is 14 residues. J lost 5 bases, V lost 3 bases, and 3 bases had no gene match. CDR3 DNA sequence: TGTGCCAGCAGTGAGACAGGGGGCCGTTATGGCTACACCTTC. Its translation is CASSETGGRYGYTF.

The V call is TRBV2, the J call TRBJ1-5, with D uncertain. Germline CDR1 reads SNHLY; CDR2 reads FYNNEI. CDR3 length equals 12 residues. V was cut by 6 bases and J by 3 bases, with 6 bases left in between. CDR3 bases: TGTGCCAGCAGCCGCGCCAATCAGCCCCAGCATTTT. Translation gives CASSRANQPQHF.

This chain uses TRBV2 with TRBJ1-2; TRBD1 aligns across 12 bases. Germline loops: CDR1 SNHLY, CDR2 FYNNEI. The CDR3 consists of 14 residues. Unmatched junction bases numbered 5, after V lost 8 bases and J lost 4 bases. The CDR3 spells CASSGTGGVYGYTF. The CDR3 coding sequence is TGTGCCAGCTCCGGGACAGGGGGCGTCTATGGCTACACCTTC.

Comments on this clone: Within the sample, other DNA sequences also encode this same CDR3. The rearrangement links TRBV7-2 to TRBJ1-3, with 10 nucleotides matching TRBD1. J lost 4 bases, V lost 3 bases, and 6 bases had no gene match. CDR3 length: 16 amino acids. CDR1 is SGHTA, CDR2 FQGNSA, per germline. CDR3 nucleotide sequence: TGTGCCAGCAGCTTTTCCGGGACAGGGGCCGGAAACACCATATATTTT. It is translated as CASSFSGTGAGNTIYF.

J is TRBJ1-3 and V is TRBV18; tentative D call: TRBD1 (6 bases). Deletions cut 3 bases from V and 4 bases from J, with 13 bases between. Germline V gene lookup returns CDR1 KGHSH and CDR2 LQKENI. The CDR3 is 15 amino acids. CDR3 DNA: TGTGCCAGCTCACCCAAACAGGGAAACGGAAACACCATATATTTT. It yields the protein CASSPKQGNGNTIYF.